The clone carrying this T cell receptor beta chain occurred once. As yet, its antigen is unknown. These data are taken from a study of post-analysis software for immune sequencing data. Study conclusions and caveats: Included in a set of roughly 5 TRBV segments more frequent in patients than controls were TRBV5-6, TRBV5-1 and TRBV20-1.

This CDR3 is built from 14 residues. Germline assignment: CDR1 MGHRA and CDR2 YSYEKL. TCR beta libraries were prepared from cDNA with unique molecular identifiers. TCRdb recomputed calls from the PCR reads with MiXCR, one row per CDR3 protein. The table lists hundreds of thousands of distinct CDR3 sequences, 59% of them singletons, with roughly 10% in the top ten. Source material: blood. This TCR was recovered from a girl under 10 years old with multiple sclerosis. V gene TRBV4-1 combines with J gene TRBJ2-4; D is undetermined. The tail of the sequence fits TRBJ2-7 better, so the J call may be wrong. The CDR3 is CASSQHPANYEQYF. CDR3 coding DNA: TGCGCCAGCAGCCAACACCCAGCAAACTACGAGCAGTACTTC.